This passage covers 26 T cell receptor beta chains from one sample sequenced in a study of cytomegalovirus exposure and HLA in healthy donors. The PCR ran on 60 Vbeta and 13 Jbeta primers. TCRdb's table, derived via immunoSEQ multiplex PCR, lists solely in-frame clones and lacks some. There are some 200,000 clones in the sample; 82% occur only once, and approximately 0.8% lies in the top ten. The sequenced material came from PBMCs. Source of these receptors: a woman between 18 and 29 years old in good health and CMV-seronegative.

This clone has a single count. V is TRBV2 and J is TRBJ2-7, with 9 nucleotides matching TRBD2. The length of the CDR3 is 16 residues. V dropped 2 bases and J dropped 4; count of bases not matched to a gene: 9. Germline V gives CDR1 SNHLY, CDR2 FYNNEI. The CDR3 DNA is TGTGCCAGCAGTGAAACCCATGCGGCGGGGGGGTACGAGCAGTACTTC. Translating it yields CASSETHAAGGYEQYF.

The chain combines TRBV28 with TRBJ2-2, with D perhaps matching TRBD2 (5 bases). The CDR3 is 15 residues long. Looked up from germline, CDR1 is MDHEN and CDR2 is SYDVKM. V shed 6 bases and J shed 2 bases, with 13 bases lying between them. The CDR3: CASRPGVFNTGELFF. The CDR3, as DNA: TGTGCCAGCAGACCCGGGGTATTTAACACCGGGGAGCTGTTTTTT.

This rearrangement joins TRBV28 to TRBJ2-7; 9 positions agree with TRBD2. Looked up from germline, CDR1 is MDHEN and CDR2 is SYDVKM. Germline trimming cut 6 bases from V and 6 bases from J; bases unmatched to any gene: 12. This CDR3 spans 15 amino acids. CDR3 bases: TGTGCCAGCAGCCCCCATAGCGGGAGAAGCATCGAGCAGTACTTC. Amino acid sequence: CASSPHSGRSIEQYF.

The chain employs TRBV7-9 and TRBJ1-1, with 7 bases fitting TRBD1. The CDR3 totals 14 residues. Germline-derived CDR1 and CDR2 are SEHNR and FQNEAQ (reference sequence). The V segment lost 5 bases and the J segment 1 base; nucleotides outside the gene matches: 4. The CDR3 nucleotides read TGTGCCAGCAGCCCGACAGGGAGGAACACTGAAGCTTTCTTT. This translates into CASSPTGRNTEAFF.

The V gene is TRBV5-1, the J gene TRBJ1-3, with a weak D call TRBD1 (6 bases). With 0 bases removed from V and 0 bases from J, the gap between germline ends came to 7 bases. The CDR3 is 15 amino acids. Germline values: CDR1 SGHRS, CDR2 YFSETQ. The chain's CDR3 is CASSLVQGSGNTIYF. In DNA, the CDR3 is TGCGCCAGCAGCTTGGTACAGGGCTCTGGAAACACCATATATTTT.

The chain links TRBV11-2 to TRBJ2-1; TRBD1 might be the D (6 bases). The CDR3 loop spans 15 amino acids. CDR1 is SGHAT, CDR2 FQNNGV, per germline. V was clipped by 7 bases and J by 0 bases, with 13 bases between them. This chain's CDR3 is CASTLGASSYNEQFF. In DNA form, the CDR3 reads TGTGCCAGCACCCTGGGGGCTAGCTCCTACAATGAGCAGTTCTTC.

CDR3 coding DNA: TGTGCCAGTAGTATGGAAGGACTAGCGGGGGGACCCGGCACAGATACGCAGTATTTT. Encoded protein: CASSMEGLAGGPGTDTQYF. The V and J genes are TRBV19 and TRBJ2-3; 14 bases are shared with TRBD2. J was trimmed by 1 base and V by 3 bases; bases with no gene match: 9. Germline-derived CDR1 and CDR2 are LNHDA and SQIVND (reference sequence). This CDR3 contains 19 residues. Variable domain in full (rest from reference TRBV19 and TRBJ2-3): DGGITQSPKYLFRKEGQNVTLSCEQNLNHDAMYWYRQDPGQGLRLIYYSQIVNDFQKGDIAEGYSVSREKKESFPLTVTSAQKNPTAFYLCASSMEGLAGGPGTDTQYFGPGTRLTVL.

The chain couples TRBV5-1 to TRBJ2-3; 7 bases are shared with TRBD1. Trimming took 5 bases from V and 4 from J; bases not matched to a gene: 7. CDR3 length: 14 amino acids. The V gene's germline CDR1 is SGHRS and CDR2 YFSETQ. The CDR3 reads CASRGQVTSDTQYF. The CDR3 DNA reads TGCGCCAGCAGAGGACAGGTTACCTCAGATACGCAGTATTTT.

The CDR3 here is CASSQDPRLAGGWETQYF. Written as DNA, the CDR3 is TGTGCCAGCAGCCAAGATCCAAGACTAGCGGGAGGTTGGGAGACCCAGTACTTC. The genes are TRBV4-2 and TRBJ2-5; TRBD2 matches 13 bases. J was trimmed by 5 bases and V by 0 bases; bases with no gene match: 9. From germline, CDR1 is LGHNA and CDR2 YNFKEQ. This CDR3 has 18 amino acids.

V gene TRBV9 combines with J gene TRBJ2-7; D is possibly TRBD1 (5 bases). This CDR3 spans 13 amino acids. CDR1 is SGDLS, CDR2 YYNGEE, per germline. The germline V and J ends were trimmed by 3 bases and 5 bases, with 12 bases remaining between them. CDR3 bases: TGTGCCAGCAGCGGGCTACAGGTCCACGAGCAGTACTTC. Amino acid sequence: CASSGLQVHEQYF.

Here the CDR3 DNA reads TGTGCCAGTAGTACGCTGCTACGGAGCCCAGATACGCAGTATTTT. The encoded protein is CASSTLLRSPDTQYF. V is TRBV19 and J is TRBJ2-3; D unclear. Trimming stripped 4 bases from V and 4 bases from J, with 15 bases between. CDR1 LNHDA and CDR2 SQIVND come from the germline V gene (reference sequence). The CDR3 is 15 residues long.

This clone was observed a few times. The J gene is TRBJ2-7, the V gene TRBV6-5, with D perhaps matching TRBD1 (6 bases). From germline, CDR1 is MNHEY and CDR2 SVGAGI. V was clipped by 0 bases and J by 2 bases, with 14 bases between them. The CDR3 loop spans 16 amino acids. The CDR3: CASSYSQGWPAYEQYF. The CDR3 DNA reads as TGTGCCAGCAGTTACTCCCAGGGGTGGCCCGCCTACGAGCAGTACTTC.

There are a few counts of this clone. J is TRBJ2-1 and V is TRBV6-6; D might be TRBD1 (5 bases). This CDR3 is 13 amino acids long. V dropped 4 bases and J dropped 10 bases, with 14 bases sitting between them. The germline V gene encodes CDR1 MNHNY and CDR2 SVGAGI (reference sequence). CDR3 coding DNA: TGTGCCAGCAGTTCCCGACAGTGGGGAGAGCAGTTCTTC. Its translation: CASSSRQWGEQFF.

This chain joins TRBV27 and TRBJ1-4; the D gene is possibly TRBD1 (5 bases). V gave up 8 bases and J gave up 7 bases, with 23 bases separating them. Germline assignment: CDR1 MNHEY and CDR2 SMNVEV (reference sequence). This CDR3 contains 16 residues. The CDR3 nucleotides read TGTGCCAGCTGCGGCGGGGGGTGGAGGGAGGGTGAAAAACTGTTTTTT. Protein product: CASCGGGWREGEKLFF.

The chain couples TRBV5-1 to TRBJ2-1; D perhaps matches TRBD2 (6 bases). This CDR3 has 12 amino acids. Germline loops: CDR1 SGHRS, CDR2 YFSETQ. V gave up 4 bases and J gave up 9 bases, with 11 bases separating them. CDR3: CASSPGLFEQFF. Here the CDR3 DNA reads TGCGCCAGCAGCCCCGGACTATTTGAGCAGTTCTTC.

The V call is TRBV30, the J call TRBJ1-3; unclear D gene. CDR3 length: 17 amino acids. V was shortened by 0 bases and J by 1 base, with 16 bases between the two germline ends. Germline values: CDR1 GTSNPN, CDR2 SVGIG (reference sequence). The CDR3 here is CAWSVSLTSRSGNTIYF. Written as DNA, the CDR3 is TGTGCCTGGAGTGTTTCCCTGACTAGTCGGTCTGGAAACACCATATATTTT.

This chain's CDR3 is CAINPGLYQETQYF. The CDR3 coding sequence is TGTGCCATTAATCCGGGACTGTACCAAGAGACCCAGTACTTC. The gene calls are TRBV6-1 and TRBJ2-5, with D maybe TRBD2 (6 bases). The CDR3 has 14 amino acids. CDR1 MNHNS and CDR2 SASEGT come from the germline V gene. V lost 10 bases and J lost 0, with 15 bases in between.

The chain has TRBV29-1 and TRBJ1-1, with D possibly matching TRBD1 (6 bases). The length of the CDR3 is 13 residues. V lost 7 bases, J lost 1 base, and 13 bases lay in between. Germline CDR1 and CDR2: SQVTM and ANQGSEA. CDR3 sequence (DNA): TGCAGCGCCGAAAGGGGGGGGAACACTGAAGCTTTCTTT. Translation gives CSAERGGNTEAFF.

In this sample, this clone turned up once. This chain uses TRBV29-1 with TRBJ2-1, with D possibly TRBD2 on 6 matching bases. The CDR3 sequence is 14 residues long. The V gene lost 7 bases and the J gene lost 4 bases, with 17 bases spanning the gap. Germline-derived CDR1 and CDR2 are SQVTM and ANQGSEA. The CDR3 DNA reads TGCAGCGCCCTTAGCGGTTGGCAGTACAATGAGCAGTTCTTC. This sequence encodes CSALSGWQYNEQFF.

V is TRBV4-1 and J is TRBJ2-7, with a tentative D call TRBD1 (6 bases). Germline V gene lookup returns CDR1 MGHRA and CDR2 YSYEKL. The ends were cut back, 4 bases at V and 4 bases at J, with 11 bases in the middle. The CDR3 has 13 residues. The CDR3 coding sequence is TGCGCCAGCAGCCCTGGACAGATATACGAGCAGTACTTC. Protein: CASSPGQIYEQYF.

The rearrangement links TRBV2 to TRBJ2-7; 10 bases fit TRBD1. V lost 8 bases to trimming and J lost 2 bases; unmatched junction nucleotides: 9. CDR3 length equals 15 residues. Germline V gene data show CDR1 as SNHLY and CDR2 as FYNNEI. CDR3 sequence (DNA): TGTGCCAGCGGGAGGGGGGGACAGGGGACCTACGAGCAGTACTTC. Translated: CASGRGGQGTYEQYF.

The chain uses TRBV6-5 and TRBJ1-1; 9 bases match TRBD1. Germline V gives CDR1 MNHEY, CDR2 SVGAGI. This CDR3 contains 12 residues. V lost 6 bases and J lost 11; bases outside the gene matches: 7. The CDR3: CASRGQGPWAFF. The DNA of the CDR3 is TGTGCCAGCAGAGGACAGGGGCCCTGGGCTTTCTTT.

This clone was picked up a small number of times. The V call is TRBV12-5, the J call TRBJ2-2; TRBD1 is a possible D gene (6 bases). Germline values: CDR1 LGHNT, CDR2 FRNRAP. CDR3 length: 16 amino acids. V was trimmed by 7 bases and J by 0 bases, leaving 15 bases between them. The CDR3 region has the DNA TGTGCTAGTGCTTCAGGGGCAGGAACGAACACCGGGGAGCTGTTTTTT. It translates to CASASGAGTNTGELFF.

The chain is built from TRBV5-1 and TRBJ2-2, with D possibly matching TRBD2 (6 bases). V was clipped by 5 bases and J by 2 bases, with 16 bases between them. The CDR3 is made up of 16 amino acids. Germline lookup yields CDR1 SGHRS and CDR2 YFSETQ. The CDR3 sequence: CASSQPGLENTGELFF. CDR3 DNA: TGCGCCAGCAGTCAACCGGGACTGGAAAACACCGGGGAGCTGTTTTTT.

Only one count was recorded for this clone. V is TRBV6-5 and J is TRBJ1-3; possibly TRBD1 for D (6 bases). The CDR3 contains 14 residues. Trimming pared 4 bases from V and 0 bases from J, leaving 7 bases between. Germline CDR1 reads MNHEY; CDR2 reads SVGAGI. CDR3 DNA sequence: TGTGCCAGCAGTTGGGACATCTCTGGAAACACCATATATTTT. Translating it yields CASSWDISGNTIYF.

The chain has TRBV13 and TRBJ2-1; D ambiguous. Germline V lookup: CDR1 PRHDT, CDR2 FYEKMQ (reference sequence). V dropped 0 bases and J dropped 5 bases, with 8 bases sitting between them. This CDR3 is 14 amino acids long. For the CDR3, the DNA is TGTGCCAGCAGCTTAGGGGCGGAAAACAATGAGCAGTTCTTC. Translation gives CASSLGAENNEQFF. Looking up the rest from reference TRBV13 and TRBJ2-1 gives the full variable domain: AAGVIQSPRHLIKEKRETATLKCYPIPRHDTVYWYQQGPGQDPQFLISFYEKMQSDKGSIPDRFSAQQFSDYHSELNMSSLELGDSALYFCASSLGAENNEQFFGPGTRLTVL.